This TCR beta chain was recovered during a study of T cells in Graves' hyperthyroidism and ophthalmopathy. General observations from the study: Ophthalmopathy onset followed model prediction by a median approximately seven months.

This CDR3 is 11 amino acids long. Germline CDR1 GTSNPN, CDR2 SVGIG (reference sequence). V gave up 8 bases and J gave up 7 bases, with 14 bases separating them. This clonotype was detected many times. Its antigen is still unknown. Amplification of TCR beta CDR3 regions was performed using RNA transcripts as template. An initial round of RT-PCR targeting the TCR CDR3 relied on the HTBI primer set. MiXCR, run by TCRdb on the multiplex PCR reads, gives a single entry per CDR3 protein. The sample carries some 550,000 distinct CDR3 sequences, around 20% recorded once. Diagnostic decisions used clinical symptoms, serum thyroxine and TRAb, thyroid ultrasound and orbital computed tomography.

The gene calls are TRBV30 and TRBJ1-2, with D perhaps TRBD1 (5 bases). Material for sequencing was blood. This clonotype was obtained from a man younger than 35 with Graves' hyperthyroidism. CDR3 nucleotide sequence: TGTGCCACTGGAGTAGGGGCTGGCTACACCTTC. This sequence encodes CATGVGAGYTF. Together with reference TRBV30 and TRBJ1-2, the CDR3 gives the full variable domain: SQTIHQWPATLVQPVGSPLSLECTVEGTSNPNLYWYRQAAGRGLQLLFYSVGIGQISSEVPQNLSASRPQDRQFILSSKKLLLSDSGFYLCATGVGAGYTFGSGTRLTVV.